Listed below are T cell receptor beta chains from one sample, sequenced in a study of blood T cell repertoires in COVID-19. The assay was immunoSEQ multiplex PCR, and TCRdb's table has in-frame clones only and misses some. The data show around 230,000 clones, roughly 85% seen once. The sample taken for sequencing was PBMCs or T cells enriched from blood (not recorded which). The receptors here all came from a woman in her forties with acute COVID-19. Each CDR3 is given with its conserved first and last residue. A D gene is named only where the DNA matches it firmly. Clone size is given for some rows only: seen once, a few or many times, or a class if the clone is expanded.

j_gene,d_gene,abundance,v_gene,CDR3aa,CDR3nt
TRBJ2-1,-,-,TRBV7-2,CASGTGLGEQFF,TGTGCCAGCGGTACCGGACTCGGCGAGCAGTTCTTC
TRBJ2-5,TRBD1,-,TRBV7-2,CASSLVGGTGVETQYF,TGTGCCAGCAGCTTAGTAGGAGGGACAGGGGTCGAGACCCAGTACTTC
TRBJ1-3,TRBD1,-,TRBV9,CASSVVKTGGSSGNTIYF,TGTGCCAGCAGCGTAGTAAAAACAGGGGGGAGCTCTGGAAACACCATATATTTT
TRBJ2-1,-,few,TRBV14,CASSQGRLRRNEQFF,TGTGCCAGCAGCCAAGGGAGACTCCGAAGGAATGAGCAGTTCTTC
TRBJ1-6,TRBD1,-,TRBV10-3,CAISELVPGQGDSPLHF,TGTGCCATCAGTGAGTTAGTCCCCGGACAGGGAGATTCACCCCTCCACTTT
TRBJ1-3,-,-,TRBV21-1,CASSKDQGCSGNTIYF,TGTGCCAGCAGCAAAGATCAGGGATGTTCTGGAAACACCATATATTTT
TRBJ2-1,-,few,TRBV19,CASSWGVVNEQFF,TGTGCCAGTAGTTGGGGGGTGGTAAATGAGCAGTTCTTC
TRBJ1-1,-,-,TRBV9,CASSVGRTGGEAFF,TGTGCCAGCAGCGTAGGTAGGACGGGGGGAGAAGCTTTCTTT
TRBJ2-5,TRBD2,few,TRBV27,CASRGLAGGIQETQYF,TGTGCCAGCAGGGGACTAGCGGGGGGAATTCAAGAGACCCAGTACTTC
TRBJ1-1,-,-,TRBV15,CATSRDTQFNTEAFF,TGTGCCACCAGCAGAGATACCCAGTTTAACACTGAAGCTTTCTTT
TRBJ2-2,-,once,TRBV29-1,CSVPGDVGGELFF,TGCAGCGTTCCGGGTGACGTGGGCGGGGAGCTGTTTTTT
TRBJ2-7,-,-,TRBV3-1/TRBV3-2,CASSQEASYEQYF,TGTGCCAGCAGCCAAGAGGCCTCCTACGAGCAGTACTTC
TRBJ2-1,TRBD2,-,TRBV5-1,CASRALGGSSYNEQFF,TGCGCCAGCAGGGCCCTCGGGGGGTCGTCCTACAATGAGCAGTTCTTC
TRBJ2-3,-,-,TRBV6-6,CASMRQGLWDTQYF,TGTGCCAGCATGAGACAGGGACTTTGGGATACGCAGTATTTT
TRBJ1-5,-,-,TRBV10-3,CAIRQGDQPQHF,TGTGCCATCAGACAGGGTGATCAGCCCCAGCATTTT
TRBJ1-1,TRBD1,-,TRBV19,CASRRQTGTGGWNTEAFF,TGTGCCAGTAGACGACAAACCGGGACAGGGGGCTGGAACACTGAAGCTTTCTTT
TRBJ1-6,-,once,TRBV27,CASSATGLRSPLHF,TGTGCCAGCAGTGCGACAGGTTTGAGATCACCCCTCCACTTT
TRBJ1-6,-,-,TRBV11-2,CASNQRGSPLHF,TGTGCCAGCAACCAAAGGGGCTCACCCCTCCACTTT
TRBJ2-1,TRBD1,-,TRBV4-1,CASSQVGTGKEFF,TGCGCCAGCAGCCAAGTCGGGACAGGAAAGGAGTTCTTC
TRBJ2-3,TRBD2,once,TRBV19,CASSILAGMADTQYF,TGTGCCAGTAGTATACTAGCGGGGATGGCAGATACGCAGTATTTT
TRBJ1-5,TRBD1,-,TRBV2,CASSRTGQGQPQHF,TGTGCCAGCAGTCGGACAGGGCAGGGTCAGCCCCAGCATTTT
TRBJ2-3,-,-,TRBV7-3,CASSPSGGGGDTQYF,TGTGCCAGCAGCCCCTCGGGAGGGGGCGGAGATACGCAGTATTTT